The clone carrying this T cell receptor beta chain has just a few counts. This sample stems from a study of identical twins. V shed 3 bases and J shed 2 bases, with 12 bases lying between them. The CDR3 covers 14 residues. Germline CDR1 reads DFQATT; CDR2 reads SNEGSKA (reference sequence). TCRdb redid the calling of the 5' RACE reads with MiXCR, one entry per CDR3 protein. The table has 600,000 to 800,000 distinct CDR3 sequences, 21% seen once. The same sample was also used in a study of T cells expressing NK-cell markers.

The receptor's source is a woman aged 18-35 years in good health. The sample was PBMCs. The gene calls are TRBV20-1 and TRBJ2-3; weak D call: TRBD2 (5 bases). DNA for the CDR3: TGCAGTGCTAGTCGGCGGGCCCCCACAGATACGCAGTATTTT. It is translated as CSASRRAPTDTQYF.